This T cell receptor (beta chain) appears in the sequencing data of a study of blood T cell repertoires in COVID-19. On the study more broadly: The study drew acute and convalescent COVID-19 samples from the United States, Italy and Spain. PBMCs, B-cell-depleted T cells, or T cells provided the cDNA or gDNA that made up the material.

Original analysis: From reference gene primer amplification, estimates of nucleated cell counts were derived. Some clones are missing from TCRdb's copy, which holds only in-frame ones; the method was immunoSEQ multiplex PCR. D and trimming were read from the DNA, whereas the V and J calls and clone size are those reported in that table. This sample yields some 62,000 clones, of which over 75% are seen a single time; roughly 18% belongs to the top ten. The CDR3 runs to 16 residues. Germline CDR1 SGHTA, CDR2 FQGTGA. V gave up 3 bases and J gave up 6 bases; unmatched junction bases: 11. This sequence originates from a man in his 60s with acute or convalescent COVID-19. The J gene is TRBJ2-1, the V gene TRBV7-3; the match to TRBD2 covers 7 bases. The sample consisted of peripheral blood. CDR3 amino acids: CASSFRQRDKANEQFF. Here the CDR3 DNA reads TGTGCCAGCAGCTTTCGCCAGCGGGATAAAGCCAATGAGCAGTTCTTC.